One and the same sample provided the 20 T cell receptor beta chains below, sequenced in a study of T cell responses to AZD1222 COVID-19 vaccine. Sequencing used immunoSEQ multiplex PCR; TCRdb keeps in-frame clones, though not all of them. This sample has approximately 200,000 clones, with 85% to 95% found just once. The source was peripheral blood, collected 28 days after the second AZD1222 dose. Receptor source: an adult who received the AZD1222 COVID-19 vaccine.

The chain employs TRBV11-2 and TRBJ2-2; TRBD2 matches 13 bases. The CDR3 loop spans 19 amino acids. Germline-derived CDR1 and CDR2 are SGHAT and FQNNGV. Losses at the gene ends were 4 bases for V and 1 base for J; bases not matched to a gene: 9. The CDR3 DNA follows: TGTGCCAGCAGCTCGCCGACTAGCGGGGGGTCTCTGAACACCGGGGAGCTGTTTTTT. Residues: CASSSPTSGGSLNTGELFF.

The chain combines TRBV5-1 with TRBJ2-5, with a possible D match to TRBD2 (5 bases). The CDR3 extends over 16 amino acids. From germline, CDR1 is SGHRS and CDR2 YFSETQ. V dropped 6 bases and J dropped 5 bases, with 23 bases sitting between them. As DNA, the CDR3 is TGCGCCAGCACCCTGCTAACCGGGAAAGAAGGGGAGACCCAGTACTTC. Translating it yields CASTLLTGKEGETQYF.

CDR3 residues: CASSQDVEGTQYF. The CDR3 DNA is TGTGCCAGCAGCCAAGATGTCGAAGGGACCCAGTACTTC. The chain combines TRBV3-1 (or the pseudogene TRBV3-2) with TRBJ2-5; D remains ambiguous. Trimming stripped 0 bases from V and 7 bases from J, with 9 bases between. The CDR3 spans 13 residues. Germline-derived CDR1 and CDR2 are LGHDT and YNNKEL (reference sequence).

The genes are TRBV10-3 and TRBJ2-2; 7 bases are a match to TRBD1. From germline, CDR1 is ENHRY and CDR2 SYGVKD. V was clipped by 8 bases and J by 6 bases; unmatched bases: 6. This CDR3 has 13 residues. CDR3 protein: CAIDRQGAGELFF. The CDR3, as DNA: TGTGCCATCGACCGACAGGGCGCCGGGGAGCTGTTTTTT.

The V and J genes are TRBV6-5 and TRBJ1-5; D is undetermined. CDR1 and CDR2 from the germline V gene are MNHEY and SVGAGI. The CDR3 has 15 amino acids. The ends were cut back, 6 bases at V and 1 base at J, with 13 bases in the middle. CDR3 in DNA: TGTGCCAGCAGCCTCATGCAAGGGAGCAATCAGCCCCAGCATTTT. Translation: CASSLMQGSNQPQHF.

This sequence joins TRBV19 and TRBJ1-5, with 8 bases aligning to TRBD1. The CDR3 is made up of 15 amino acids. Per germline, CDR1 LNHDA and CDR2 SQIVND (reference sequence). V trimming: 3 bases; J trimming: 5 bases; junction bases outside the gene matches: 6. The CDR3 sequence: CASSIRTGTYQPQHF. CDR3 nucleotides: TGTGCCAGTAGTATCCGGACAGGGACGTATCAGCCCCAGCATTTT.

DNA for the CDR3: TGTGCCAGCAGCCAATTTGCGGGGACTGAAGCTTTCTTT. It translates to CASSQFAGTEAFF. The gene calls are TRBV3-1 (or the pseudogene TRBV3-2) and TRBJ1-1; D not resolved. Trimming took off 2 bases at V and 5 bases at J, with 9 bases between the two ends. Germline V lookup: CDR1 LGHDT, CDR2 YNNKEL (reference sequence). The CDR3 contains 13 residues.

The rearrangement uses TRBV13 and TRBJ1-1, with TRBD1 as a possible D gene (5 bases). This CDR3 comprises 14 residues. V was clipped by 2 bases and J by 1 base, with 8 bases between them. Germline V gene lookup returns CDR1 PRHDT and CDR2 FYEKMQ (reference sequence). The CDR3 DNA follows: TGTGCCAGCAGCTTAAGGCAGGGGAACACTGAAGCTTTCTTT. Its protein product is CASSLRQGNTEAFF.

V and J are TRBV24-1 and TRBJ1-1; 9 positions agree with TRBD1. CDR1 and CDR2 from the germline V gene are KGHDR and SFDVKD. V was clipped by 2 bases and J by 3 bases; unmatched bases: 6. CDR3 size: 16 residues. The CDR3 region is CATSDSRTGAHTEAFF. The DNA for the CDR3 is TGTGCCACCAGTGATTCACGGACAGGGGCTCACACTGAAGCTTTCTTT.

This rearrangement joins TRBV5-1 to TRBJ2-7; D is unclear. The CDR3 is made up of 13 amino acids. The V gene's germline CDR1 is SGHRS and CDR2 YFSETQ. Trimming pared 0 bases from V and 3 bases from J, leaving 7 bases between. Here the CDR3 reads CASSLASDYEQYF. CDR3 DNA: TGCGCCAGCAGCTTGGCCTCAGACTACGAGCAGTACTTC. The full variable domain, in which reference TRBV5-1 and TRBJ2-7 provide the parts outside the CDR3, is KAGVTQTPRYLIKTRGQQVTLSCSPISGHRSVSWYQQTPGQGLQFLFEYFSETQRNKGNFPGRFSGRQFSNSRSEMNVSTLELGDSALYLCASSLASDYEQYFGPGTRLTVT.

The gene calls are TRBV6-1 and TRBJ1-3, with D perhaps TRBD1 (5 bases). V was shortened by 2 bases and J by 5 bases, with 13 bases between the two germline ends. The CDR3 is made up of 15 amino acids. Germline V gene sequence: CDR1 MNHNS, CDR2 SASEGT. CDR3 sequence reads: CASSEQGIGRNTIYF. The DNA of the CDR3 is TGTGCCAGCAGTGAACAGGGTATCGGGAGAAACACCATATATTTT.

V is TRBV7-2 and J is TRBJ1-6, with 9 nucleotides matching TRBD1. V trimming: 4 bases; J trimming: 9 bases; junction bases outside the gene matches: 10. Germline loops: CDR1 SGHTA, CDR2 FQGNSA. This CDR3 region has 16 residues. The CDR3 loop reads CASSSRGGQGRSPLHF. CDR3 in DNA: TGTGCCAGCAGCTCGAGGGGGGGACAGGGACGTTCACCCCTCCACTTT.

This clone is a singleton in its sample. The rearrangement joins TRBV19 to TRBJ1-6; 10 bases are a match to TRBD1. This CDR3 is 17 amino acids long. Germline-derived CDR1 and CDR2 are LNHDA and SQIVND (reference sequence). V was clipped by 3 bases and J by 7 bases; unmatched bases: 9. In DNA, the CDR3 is TGTGCCAGTAGTATGGCCCTAGGGACAGGGGCCAATTCACCCCTCCACTTT. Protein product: CASSMALGTGANSPLHF.

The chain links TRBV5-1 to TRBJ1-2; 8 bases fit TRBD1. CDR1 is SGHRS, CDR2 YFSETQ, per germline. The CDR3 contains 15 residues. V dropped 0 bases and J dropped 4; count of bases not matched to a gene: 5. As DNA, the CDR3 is TGCGCCAGCAGCTTGGCCGGACAGGGAGGCTATGGCTACACCTTC. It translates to CASSLAGQGGYGYTF.

The CDR3 DNA is TGTGCCAGCAGTGACACCGCAGGAGGTGGGAATGGCTACACCTTC. Its translation: CASSDTAGGGNGYTF. V is TRBV6-4 and J is TRBJ1-2; unclear D gene. Between the trimmed V and J ends, which lost 2 bases and 6 bases, there was a span of 16 bases. CDR3 length equals 15 residues. CDR1 MRHNA and CDR2 SNTAGT come from the germline V gene.

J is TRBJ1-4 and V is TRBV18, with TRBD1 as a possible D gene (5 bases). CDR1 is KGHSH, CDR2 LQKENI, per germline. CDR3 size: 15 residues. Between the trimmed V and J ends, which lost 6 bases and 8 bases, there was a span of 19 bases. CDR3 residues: CASSPGQGKGEKLFF. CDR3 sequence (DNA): TGTGCCAGCTCCCCCGGCCAAGGAAAGGGGGAAAAACTGTTTTTT.

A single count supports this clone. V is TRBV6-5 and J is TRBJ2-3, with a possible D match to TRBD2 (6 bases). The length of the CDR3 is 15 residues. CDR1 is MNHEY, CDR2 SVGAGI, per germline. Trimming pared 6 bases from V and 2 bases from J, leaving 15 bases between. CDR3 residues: CASSLTRIFTDTQYF. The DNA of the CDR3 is TGTGCCAGCAGCCTGACTAGAATATTCACAGATACGCAGTATTTT.

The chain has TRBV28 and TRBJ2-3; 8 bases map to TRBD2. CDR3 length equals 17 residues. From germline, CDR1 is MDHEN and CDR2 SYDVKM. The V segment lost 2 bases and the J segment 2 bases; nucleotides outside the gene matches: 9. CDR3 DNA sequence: TGTGCCAGCAGTTTACCCGCTAGTAGCGGGAACACAGATACGCAGTATTTT. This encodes CASSLPASSGNTDTQYF.

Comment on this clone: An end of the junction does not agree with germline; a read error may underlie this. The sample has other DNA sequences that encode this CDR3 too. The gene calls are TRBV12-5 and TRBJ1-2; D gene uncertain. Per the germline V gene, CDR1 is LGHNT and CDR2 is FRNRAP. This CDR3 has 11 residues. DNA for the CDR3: TGTGCTAGTGAGAATAACTATGGCTACACTTTC. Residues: CASENNYGYTF.

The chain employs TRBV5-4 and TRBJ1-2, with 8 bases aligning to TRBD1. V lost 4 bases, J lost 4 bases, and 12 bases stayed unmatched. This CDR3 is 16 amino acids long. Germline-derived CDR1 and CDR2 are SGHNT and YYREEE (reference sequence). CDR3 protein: CASSPTRTGRGYGYTF. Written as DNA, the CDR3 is TGTGCCAGCAGCCCGACCAGGACAGGGCGCGGCTATGGCTACACCTTC.